This TCR beta chain was captured by sequencing in a study of T-cell memory formation after mild COVID-19. Study-wide background: TCR clusters were mostly confined to one donor each.

The study, taken as a whole, reports: Within pre-infection memory, some responding clones were found, suggesting cross-reactive memory joined. Day 15 to 85 contracting clones showed balanced CD4/CD8; day 15 to 37 expanders favored CD4+. CD4+ clones that contracted lay mainly in CM and EM; CD8+ ones lay in EMRA.

This CDR3 spans 14 amino acids. Trimming removed 7 bases from V and 9 bases from J; junction bases left unmatched: 9. Germline V gene sequence: CDR1 SGHRS, CDR2 YFSETQ. As to this clonotype: Its antigen is as yet unknown.

TCRdb processed the 5' RACE reads anew with MiXCR; each CDR3 protein has one entry. The data hold 85,000 to 130,000 distinct CDR3 sequences, with 11% observed a single time. This sequence joins TRBV5-1 and TRBJ2-1; TRBD2 matches 11 bases. The source of this sequence is a man between 18 and 35 years old who had mild COVID-19 (a few samples of this study predate the infection). Cell type and time point are not known. Material for sequencing was PBMCs or a T cell subset sorted from them (not recorded which). The CDR3 reads CASLGGTSGREQFF. In DNA, the CDR3 is TGCGCCAGCCTCGGTGGGACTAGCGGCCGTGAGCAGTTCTTC.